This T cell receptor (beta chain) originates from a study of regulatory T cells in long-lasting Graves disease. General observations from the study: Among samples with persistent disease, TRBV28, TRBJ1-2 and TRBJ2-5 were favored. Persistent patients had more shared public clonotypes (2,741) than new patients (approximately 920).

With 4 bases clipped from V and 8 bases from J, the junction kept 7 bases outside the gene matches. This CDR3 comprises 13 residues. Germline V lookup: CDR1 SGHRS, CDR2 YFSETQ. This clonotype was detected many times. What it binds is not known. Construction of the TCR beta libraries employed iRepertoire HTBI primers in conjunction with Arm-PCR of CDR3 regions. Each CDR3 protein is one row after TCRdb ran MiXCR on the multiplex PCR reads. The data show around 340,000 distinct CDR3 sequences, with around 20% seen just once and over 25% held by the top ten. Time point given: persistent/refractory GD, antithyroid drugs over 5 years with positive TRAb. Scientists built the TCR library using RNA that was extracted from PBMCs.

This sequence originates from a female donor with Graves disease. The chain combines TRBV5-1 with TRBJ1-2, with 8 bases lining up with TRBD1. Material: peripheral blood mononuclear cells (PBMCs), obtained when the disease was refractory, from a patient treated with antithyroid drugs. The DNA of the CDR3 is TGCGCCAGCAGCCCGGACAGGGTGGAAGGCTACACCTTC. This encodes CASSPDRVEGYTF.